Presented here are 30 T cell receptor beta chains from one specimen sequenced in a study of vaccination effects on CD4 cells after COVID-19. Their antigens remain unidentified. Before any sequencing was done, the ViraFEST assay used viral peptide pools to expand antigen-specific CD4+ T cells. A roughly ten-day culture period preceded the isolation of CD4+ T cells. This person's SARS-CoV-2 infection, confirmed by PCR, occurred between March and December 2020. Some clones are missing from TCRdb's copy, which holds only in-frame ones; the method was immunoSEQ multiplex PCR. The table shows 20,000 to 30,000 clones, with approximately 70% occurring only once. The source material was CD4+ T cells from PBMCs cultured with SARS-CoV-2 spike peptides, sampled before COVID-19 vaccination. Source of these receptors: a human donor who had a prior SARS-CoV-2 infection.

The chain employs TRBV3-1 (or the pseudogene TRBV3-2) and TRBJ1-3; D is uncertain. Germline V gene lookup returns CDR1 LGHDT and CDR2 YNNKEL (reference sequence). The germline V and J ends were trimmed by 2 bases and 2 bases, with 7 bases remaining between them. CDR3 length: 14 amino acids. The CDR3 reads CASSQNPAGNTIYF. The CDR3 DNA follows: TGTGCCAGCAGCCAAAATCCCGCTGGAAACACCATATATTTT.

The chain joins TRBV7-2 to TRBJ2-7, with D perhaps being TRBD1 or TRBD2 (5 bases each). The germline V and J ends were trimmed by 1 base and 2 bases, with 12 bases remaining between them. The CDR3 runs 15 residues. Per germline, CDR1 SGHTA and CDR2 FQGNSA. This CDR3 reads CASSLVGVPPYEQYF. The CDR3 nucleotides read TGTGCCAGCAGCTTAGTGGGGGTCCCCCCCTACGAGCAGTACTTC. The variable domain in full, with the rest retrieved from reference TRBV7-2 and TRBJ2-7, is GAGVSQSPSNKVTEKGKDVELRCDPISGHTALYWYRQSLGQGLEFLIYFQGNSAPDKSGLPSDRFSAERTGGSVSTLTIQRTQQEDSAVYLCASSLVGVPPYEQYFGPGTRLTVT.

This clone was counted only a few times. Other DNA sequences in the sample encode the same CDR3. The CDR3 here is CASSLGLAGSTDTQYF. CDR3 nucleotides: TGTGCCAGCAGCCTGGGACTAGCGGGGAGCACAGATACGCAGTATTTT. V gene TRBV5-4 combines with J gene TRBJ2-3; 13 bases are shared with TRBD2. This CDR3 has 16 residues. V lost 4 bases, J lost 0 bases, and 2 bases stayed unmatched. Germline loops: CDR1 SGHNT, CDR2 YYREEE (reference sequence).

The chain couples TRBV11-2 to TRBJ1-6, with no clear D. The V gene's germline CDR1 is SGHAT and CDR2 FQNNGV. V lost 4 bases and J 10 bases, leaving 11 bases between the germline ends. This CDR3 is 13 amino acids long. In nucleotides, the CDR3 is TGTGCCAGCAGCTCAGATACCGGGTCACCCCTCCACTTT. Amino acid sequence: CASSSDTGSPLHF. Filled out from reference TRBV11-2 and TRBJ1-6, the complete variable domain reads EAGVAQSPRYKIIEKRQSVAFWCNPISGHATLYWYQQILGQGPKLLIQFQNNGVVDDSQLPKDRFSAERLKGVDSTLKIQPAKLEDSAVYLCASSSDTGSPLHFGNGTRLTVT.

The chain recombines TRBV6-5 with TRBJ1-5; tentative D call: TRBD1 (5 bases). Germline CDR1 is MNHEY and CDR2 is SVGAGI. The CDR3 sequence is 14 residues long. V shed 5 bases and J shed 2 bases, with 10 bases lying between them. This CDR3 is CASSLRAGNQPQHF. The CDR3 DNA reads as TGTGCCAGCAGTCTCAGGGCGGGCAATCAGCCCCAGCATTTT.

This clone was counted between two and nine times. The chain carries TRBV18 and TRBJ1-1; 7 bases fit TRBD1. This CDR3 has 14 amino acids. V lost 1 base to trimming and J lost 3 bases; unmatched junction nucleotides: 2. CDR1 and CDR2 (germline): KGHSH, LQKENI. CDR3 sequence: CASSPLGQDTEAFF. The CDR3 DNA is TGTGCCAGCTCACCACTTGGACAGGACACTGAAGCTTTCTTT. Complete variable domain (other parts from reference TRBV18 and TRBJ1-1): NAGVMQNPRHLVRRRGQEARLRCSPMKGHSHVYWYRQLPEEGLKFMVYLQKENIIDESGMPKERFSAEFPKEGPSILRIQQVVRGDSAAYFCASSPLGQDTEAFFGQGTRLTVV.

The rearrangement links TRBV18 to TRBJ2-1; the match to TRBD2 covers 10 bases. The V gene's germline CDR1 is KGHSH and CDR2 LQKENI. The CDR3 has 17 amino acids. Unmatched junction bases numbered 9, after V lost 3 bases and J lost 4 bases. The CDR3 loop reads CASSPRASGSLYNEQFF. CDR3 nucleotide sequence: TGTGCCAGCTCACCCCGGGCTAGCGGGAGCCTTTACAATGAGCAGTTCTTC.

The CDR3 loop is CASSPPVAKNIQYF. The CDR3, as DNA: TGTGCCAGCTCACCACCGGTAGCCAAAAACATTCAGTACTTC. V is TRBV18 and J is TRBJ2-4; no clear D. This CDR3 has 14 residues. The V and J ends lost 0 bases and 0 bases respectively, with 3 bases between them. Looked up from germline, CDR1 is KGHSH and CDR2 is LQKENI.

This clone came up a few times. The rearrangement links TRBV11-3 to TRBJ2-2, with unresolved D. V was cut by 1 base and J by 0 bases, with 3 bases left in between. Germline V gives CDR1 SGHNT, CDR2 YENEEA. The CDR3 totals 14 residues. The CDR3 DNA reads TGTGCCAGCAGCTTAGTCACGAACACCGGGGAGCTGTTTTTT. The encoded protein is CASSLVTNTGELFF.

The V and J genes are TRBV6-5 and TRBJ1-2; the D gene is possibly TRBD1 (5 bases). CDR3 length: 14 amino acids. V lost 10 bases and J lost 4, with 19 bases in between. Per the germline V gene, CDR1 is MNHEY and CDR2 is SVGAGI. CDR3 in DNA: TGTGCCACCTCCGGACATGGGAGGACCTATGGCTACACCTTC. This translates into CATSGHGRTYGYTF.

The chain joins TRBV7-6 to TRBJ1-4, with 7 bases aligning to TRBD1. Germline V gene data show CDR1 as SGHVS and CDR2 as FNYEAQ. The CDR3 runs 15 residues. V lost 5 bases to trimming and J lost 3 bases; unmatched junction nucleotides: 6. CDR3: CASSLTGTPNEKLFF. The CDR3 nucleotides are TGTGCCAGCAGCCTGACAGGGACCCCTAATGAAAAACTGTTTTTT.

This clone has more than one count but fewer than ten. The chain employs TRBV6-1 and TRBJ1-4, with D unresolved. The germline V and J ends were trimmed by 0 bases and 7 bases, with 12 bases remaining between them. Germline assignment: CDR1 MNHNS and CDR2 SASEGT. The CDR3 sequence is 15 residues long. CDR3 protein: CASSEAQSVGEKLFF. The CDR3 DNA reads TGTGCCAGCAGTGAAGCGCAAAGTGTGGGTGAAAAACTGTTTTTT.

The chain joins TRBV7-6 to TRBJ2-1, with TRBD2 matching over 12 bases. J gave up 4 bases and V 1 base, and 5 bases lay outside the gene matches. Germline lookup yields CDR1 SGHVS and CDR2 FNYEAQ. This CDR3 contains 17 residues. In nucleotides, the CDR3 is TGTGCCAGCAGCTTAGATCTAGCGGGAGGGCGGTACAATGAGCAGTTCTTC. It translates to CASSLDLAGGRYNEQFF.

J is TRBJ1-1 and V is TRBV13; D unclear. The germline gives CDR1 PRHDT, CDR2 FYEKMQ (reference sequence). V was pared by 3 bases and J by 0 bases, with 11 bases between. The CDR3 contains 15 residues. The CDR3 coding sequence is TGTGCCAGCAGCTTTCTAACGAGGATGAACACTGAAGCTTTCTTT. This sequence encodes CASSFLTRMNTEAFF.

This clone appeared a single time. V is TRBV27 and J is TRBJ2-7; 8 bases align to TRBD1. The CDR3 contains 15 residues. Germline V gene data show CDR1 as MNHEY and CDR2 as SMNVEV (reference sequence). The trim removed 5 bases at V and 7 bases at J, leaving 13 bases unmatched. For the CDR3, the DNA is TGTGCCAGCAGTACCGACAGGGGACCATTATGGGAGCAGTACTTC. Translation: CASSTDRGPLWEQYF.

This chain connects TRBV2 to TRBJ1-1; D might be TRBD1 (5 bases). The germline V gene has CDR1 SNHLY and CDR2 FYNNEI. V shed 4 bases and J shed 7 bases, with 16 bases lying between them. This CDR3 has 14 residues. The DNA of the CDR3 is TGTGCCAGCAGTGTAAATCAGGGCCTCGGTGAAGCTTTCTTT. Amino acids: CASSVNQGLGEAFF.

A remark on this clone: One junction end disagrees with the germline gene, perhaps due to a read error. This chain links TRBV6-1 with TRBJ1-2; D perhaps matches TRBD1 (6 bases). Germline CDR1 and CDR2: MNHNS and SASEGT. The CDR3 is 14 residues long. CDR3 coding DNA: TGTGCCAGCAGTGAACAGTTTCCAGGGGCCAATATCCCCTTC. This translates into CASSEQFPGANIPF.

This sequence joins TRBV5-1 and TRBJ2-5; 9 bases are shared with TRBD1. Germline V gives CDR1 SGHRS, CDR2 YFSETQ. With 4 bases clipped from V and 4 bases from J, the junction kept 8 bases outside the gene matches. The CDR3 is 15 residues long. Written as DNA, the CDR3 is TGCGCCAGCAGCCGCGGGACAGGGCACTCAGAGACCCAGTACTTC. Protein: CASSRGTGHSETQYF.

This clone has just a few counts. The CDR3: CASSSHTGGSSGNTIYF. CDR3 nucleotide sequence: TGTGCCAGCAGCTCCCATACAGGGGGGAGCTCTGGAAACACCATATATTTT. This chain uses TRBV7-6 with TRBJ1-3, with 8 bases fitting TRBD1. CDR1 and CDR2 (germline): SGHVS, FNYEAQ. V dropped 4 bases and J dropped 0; count of bases not matched to a gene: 8. This CDR3 spans 17 amino acids. The complete variable domain, with remaining parts taken from reference TRBV7-6 and TRBJ1-3, reads GAGVSQSPRYKVTKRGQDVALRCDPISGHVSLYWYRQALGQGPEFLTYFNYEAQQDKSGLPNDRFSAERPEGSISTLTIQRTEQRDSAMYRCASSSHTGGSSGNTIYFGEGSWLTVV.

This clone was counted between two and nine times. The rearrangement links TRBV7-2 to TRBJ2-7; no clear D. Germline V lookup: CDR1 SGHTA, CDR2 FQGNSA. The CDR3 loop spans 13 amino acids. V was trimmed by 0 bases and J by 3 bases, leaving 6 bases between them. For the CDR3, the DNA is TGTGCCAGCAGCTTAGCATGGAACTACGAGCAGTACTTC. It yields the protein CASSLAWNYEQYF.

The rearrangement joins TRBV5-1 to TRBJ2-3, with 9 bases lining up with TRBD2. Germline V gives CDR1 SGHRS, CDR2 YFSETQ. V lost 0 bases, J lost 5 bases, and 1 base stayed unmatched. This CDR3 has 14 amino acids. The CDR3 is CASSLDSGGDTQYF. The CDR3 bases are TGCGCCAGCAGCTTGGATAGCGGGGGAGATACGCAGTATTTT.

The rearrangement links TRBV9 to TRBJ2-7; 8 nucleotides agree with TRBD1. The ends lost 4 bases at V and 6 bases at J; junction bases unmatched: 12. The germline V gene encodes CDR1 SGDLS and CDR2 YYNGEE. CDR3 length equals 15 residues. The CDR3 DNA sequence: TGTGCCAGCAGCAAAGATTCCGGGACAGGACGCGAGCAGTACTTC. Translated: CASSKDSGTGREQYF. Full variable domain (remainder filled in from reference TRBV9 and TRBJ2-7): DSGVTQTPKHLITATGQRVTLRCSPRSGDLSVYWYQQSLDQGLQFLIQYYNGEERAKGNILERFSAQQFPDLHSELNLSSLELGDSALYFCASSKDSGTGREQYFGPGTRLTVT.

The gene calls are TRBV6-5 and TRBJ1-2, with 7 bases fitting TRBD1. V trimming: 0 bases; J trimming: 3 bases; junction bases outside the gene matches: 7. Germline CDR1 and CDR2: MNHEY and SVGAGI. The CDR3 has 16 residues. CDR3 nucleotides: TGTGCCAGCAGTTACTCAACCGGGACAGCGCACTATGGCTACACCTTC. Its protein product is CASSYSTGTAHYGYTF.

The chain carries TRBV4-2 and TRBJ1-3, with D tentatively TRBD1 (5 bases). In germline, CDR1 is LGHNA, CDR2 YNFKEQ. The CDR3 runs 16 residues. Deletions cut 1 base from V and 4 bases from J, with 14 bases between. This CDR3 is CASSQVSRVDGNTIYF. CDR3 nucleotides: TGTGCCAGCAGCCAAGTATCCAGGGTCGACGGAAACACCATATATTTT.

This sequence joins TRBV9 and TRBJ2-4; D unclear. The CDR3 loop spans 13 amino acids. CDR1 and CDR2 (germline): SGDLS, YYNGEE. The V end lost 2 bases, the J end lost 6 bases, and 9 bases lay between the germline ends. The CDR3 loop reads CASSVADVNIQYF. The CDR3 DNA reads as TGTGCCAGCAGCGTGGCGGATGTAAACATTCAGTACTTC.

This clone was seen a handful of times. The rearrangement links TRBV4-2 to TRBJ2-7, with 11 bases lining up with TRBD2. Germline CDR1 is LGHNA and CDR2 is YNFKEQ. With V trimmed by 0 bases and J by 3 bases, 4 bases remained unmatched. This CDR3 spans 16 amino acids. The CDR3 nucleotides are TGTGCCAGCAGCCAAGAGGGGACTAGCGGAATCTACGAGCAGTACTTC. Amino acids: CASSQEGTSGIYEQYF.

The chain couples TRBV5-5 to TRBJ2-2; a possible D gene is TRBD1 (6 bases). CDR1 is SGHKS, CDR2 YYEKEE, per germline (reference sequence). Trimming left V 5 bases short and J 3 bases short, with 14 bases between. The CDR3 is 15 amino acids. CDR3 in amino acids: CASSKRGKDTGELFF. CDR3 DNA sequence: TGTGCCAGCAGTAAGAGGGGGAAGGACACCGGGGAGCTGTTTTTT.

This clone was seen more than once but under ten times. This sequence joins TRBV7-3 and TRBJ2-2, with a possible D match to TRBD2 (5 bases). V lost 5 bases and J 7 bases, leaving 17 bases between the germline ends. The CDR3 runs 15 residues. CDR1 SGHTA and CDR2 FQGTGA come from the germline V gene. CDR3 nucleotides: TGTGCCAGCAGCGTACTAGTAGCGCCCTACGGGGAGCTGTTTTTT. It encodes CASSVLVAPYGELFF.

The rearrangement uses TRBV5-1 and TRBJ1-1; 7 nucleotides line up with TRBD1. The CDR3 runs 12 residues. J gave up 8 bases and V 4 bases, and 5 bases lay outside the gene matches. The germline V gene encodes CDR1 SGHRS and CDR2 YFSETQ. This chain's CDR3 is CASSVQGGEAFF. CDR3 sequence (DNA): TGCGCCAGCAGCGTGCAGGGGGGAGAAGCTTTCTTT.

The V and J genes are TRBV7-2 and TRBJ1-1, with a possible D match to TRBD1 (6 bases). The CDR3 runs to 15 residues. Germline CDR1 reads SGHTA; CDR2 reads FQGNSA. V lost 4 bases, J lost 1 base, and 13 bases lay in between. DNA of the CDR3: TGTGCCAGCAGCTCGCAGGGGATTCAGAACACTGAAGCTTTCTTT. This codes for CASSSQGIQNTEAFF.